This T cell receptor (beta chain) was documented in a study of shared clonotypes between healthy human individuals. CDR3 length: 14 residues. CDR1 is SQVTM and CDR2 is ANQGSEA in the germline V gene. Trimming left V 4 bases short and J 2 bases short, with 13 bases between. The method was immunoSEQ multiplex PCR; TCRdb's version includes in-frame clones alone and lacks a portion of them. The repertoire includes millions of clones, roughly 96% of them detected once, and 0.13% sits in the top ten. The clonotype originates from a man aged 18 to 35 in good health. The V call is TRBV29-1, the J call TRBJ2-3; D ambiguous. The source material was naive CD4+ T cells sorted from blood. The sample's subset: CD45RA+ positively selected. CDR3 nucleotide sequence: TGCAGCGTTGGCGTGGGGTCCAACACAGATACGCAGTATTTT. Its translation: CSVGVGSNTDTQYF.